These T cell receptor beta chains were read from a single sample in a study of blood T cell repertoires in COVID-19. Sequencing was performed with immunoSEQ multiplex PCR; in TCRdb, only in-frame clones are kept and a portion is missing. Of 470,000 or so clones in the sample, 70% to 90% are singletons; the top ten hold just under 2%. Material for sequencing was PBMCs or T cells enriched from blood (not recorded which). The receptors come from a woman between 18 and 29 years old with acute COVID-19. Both conserved end residues are part of each CDR3. Fields, in order: V gene, clone size, J gene, D gene, CDR3 protein, CDR3 DNA. The D gene is left open where the match is weak. A row's size may be missing; if present it is once, few, many or a size class.

v_gene: TRBV6-1
abundance: once
j_gene: TRBJ1-1
d_gene: TRBD1
CDR3aa: CASSEGRGLFAFF
CDR3nt: TGTGCCAGCAGTGAAGGGAGGGGGCTATTCGCTTTCTTT

v_gene: TRBV28
abundance: -
j_gene: TRBJ1-5
d_gene: -
CDR3aa: CASIRGGSQPQHF
CDR3nt: TGTGCCAGCATTAGAGGCGGGTCTCAGCCCCAGCATTTT

v_gene: TRBV4-3
abundance: -
j_gene: TRBJ2-7
d_gene: TRBD2
CDR3aa: CASSHSAGEVDEQYF
CDR3nt: TGCGCCAGCAGCCACTCCGCGGGGGAGGTTGACGAGCAGTACTTC

v_gene: TRBV24-1
abundance: -
j_gene: TRBJ1-1
d_gene: TRBD1
CDR3aa: CATSAGTANTEAFF
CDR3nt: TGTGCCACCAGCGCCGGGACAGCGAACACTGAAGCTTTCTTT

v_gene: TRBV28
abundance: -
j_gene: TRBJ2-7
d_gene: TRBD2
CDR3aa: CASSSAGLAGHEQYF
CDR3nt: TGTGCCAGCAGTTCAGCTGGACTAGCGGGTCACGAGCAGTACTTC

v_gene: TRBV5-6
abundance: -
j_gene: TRBJ2-1
d_gene: -
CDR3aa: CASSFGGIGEQFF
CDR3nt: TGTGCCAGCAGCTTCGGCGGGATCGGTGAGCAGTTCTTC

v_gene: TRBV25-1
abundance: -
j_gene: TRBJ1-2
d_gene: TRBD1
CDR3aa: CASSGPDRGYTF
CDR3nt: TGTGCCAGCAGTGGACCGGACAGGGGCTACACCTTC

v_gene: TRBV5-6
abundance: -
j_gene: TRBJ2-3
d_gene: TRBD2
CDR3aa: CASSQREGTDTQYF
CDR3nt: TGTGCCAGCAGCCAGCGGGAGGGCACAGATACGCAGTATTTT

v_gene: TRBV7-2
abundance: -
j_gene: TRBJ2-7
d_gene: -
CDR3aa: CASSGTGSTPYEQYF
CDR3nt: TGTGCCAGCAGCGGTACAGGGAGTACGCCTTACGAGCAGTACTTC

v_gene: TRBV19
abundance: -
j_gene: TRBJ2-1
d_gene: -
CDR3aa: CASSITGVGNEQFF
CDR3nt: TGTGCCAGTAGTATTACGGGAGTTGGCAATGAGCAGTTCTTC

v_gene: TRBV6-6
abundance: -
j_gene: TRBJ1-2
d_gene: TRBD1
CDR3aa: CASSYEIRGRNGYTF
CDR3nt: TGTGCCAGCAGTTACGAGATCAGGGGGCGGAATGGCTACACCTTC

v_gene: TRBV21-1
abundance: -
j_gene: TRBJ1-1
d_gene: -
CDR3aa: CASSNRRGGRGRFDTEAFF
CDR3nt: TGTGCCAGCAGCAATCGGAGAGGTGGCAGGGGGCGTTTTGACACTGAAGCTTTCTTT

v_gene: TRBV6-2/TRBV6-3
abundance: -
j_gene: TRBJ2-7
d_gene: -
CDR3aa: CASSSGQLGKILLYEQYF
CDR3nt: TGTGCCAGCAGCTCCGGACAACTGGGGAAAATCCTCTTATACGAGCAGTACTTC

v_gene: TRBV7-8
abundance: -
j_gene: TRBJ1-3
d_gene: TRBD1
CDR3aa: CASSLDRDRAGNTIYF
CDR3nt: TGTGCCAGCAGCTTGGACCGGGACAGGGCTGGAAACACCATATATTTT

v_gene: TRBV6-5
abundance: -
j_gene: TRBJ1-1
d_gene: -
CDR3aa: CASRVDKNTEAFF
CDR3nt: TGTGCCAGCAGAGTCGACAAGAACACTGAAGCTTTCTTT

v_gene: TRBV5-1
abundance: -
j_gene: TRBJ2-7
d_gene: TRBD2
CDR3aa: CASSLGYGTRNYEQYF
CDR3nt: TGCGCCAGCAGCTTGGGGTATGGGACTAGAAACTACGAGCAGTACTTC